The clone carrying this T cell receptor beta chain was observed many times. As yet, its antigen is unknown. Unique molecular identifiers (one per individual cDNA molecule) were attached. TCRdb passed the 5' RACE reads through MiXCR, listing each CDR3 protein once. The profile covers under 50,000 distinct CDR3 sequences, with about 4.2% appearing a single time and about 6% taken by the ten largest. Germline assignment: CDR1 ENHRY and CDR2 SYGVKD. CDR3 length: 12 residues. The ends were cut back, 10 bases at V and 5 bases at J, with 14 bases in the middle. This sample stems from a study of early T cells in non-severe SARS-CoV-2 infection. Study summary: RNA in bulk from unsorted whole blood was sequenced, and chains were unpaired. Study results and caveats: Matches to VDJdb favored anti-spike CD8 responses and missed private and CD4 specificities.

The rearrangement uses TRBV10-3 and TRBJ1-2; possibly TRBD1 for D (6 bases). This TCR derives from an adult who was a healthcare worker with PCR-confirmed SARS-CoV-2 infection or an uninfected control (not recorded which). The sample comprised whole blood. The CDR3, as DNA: TGTGCCACGTCCCGGGACATGTATGGCTACACCTTC. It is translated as CATSRDMYGYTF.